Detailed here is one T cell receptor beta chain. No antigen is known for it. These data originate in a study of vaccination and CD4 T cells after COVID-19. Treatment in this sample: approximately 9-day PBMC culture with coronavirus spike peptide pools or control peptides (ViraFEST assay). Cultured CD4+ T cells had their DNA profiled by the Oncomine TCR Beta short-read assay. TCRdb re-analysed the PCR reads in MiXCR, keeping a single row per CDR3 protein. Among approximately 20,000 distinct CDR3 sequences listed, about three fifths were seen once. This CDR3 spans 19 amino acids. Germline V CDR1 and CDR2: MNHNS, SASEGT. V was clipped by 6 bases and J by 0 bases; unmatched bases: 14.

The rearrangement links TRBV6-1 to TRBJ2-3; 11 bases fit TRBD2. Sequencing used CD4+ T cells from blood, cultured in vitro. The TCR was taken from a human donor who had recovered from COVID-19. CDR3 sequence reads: CASSSLAGVKLSSTDTQYF. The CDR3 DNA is TGTGCCAGCAGCTCACTAGCGGGAGTCAAACTTTCTAGCACAGATACGCAGTATTTT.